The 7 T cell receptor beta chains below all came from one sample that was sequenced in a study of T cell repertoires in cytomegalovirus infection. MiXCR, run by TCRdb on the reads, gives a single entry per CDR3 protein. The sample contains under 95,000 distinct CDR3 sequences, just under 4% of which appear only once. Sequencing was carried out using PBMCs. All receptors come from a human donor in good health (CMV status not recorded). Some clones in this sample may be carry-over from other donors' samples.

This clonotype was found many times. V gene TRBV6-2 or TRBV6-3 combines with J gene TRBJ1-6, with 8 bases lining up with TRBD1. J gave up 10 bases and V 6 bases, and 14 bases lay outside the gene matches. CDR1 MNHEY and CDR2 SVGEGT come from the germline V gene. There are 16 residues in the CDR3. The CDR3 coding sequence is TGTGCCAGCAGAACTTCCCAGGGGGCGCCCAGGTCACCCCTCCACTTT. Its protein is CASRTSQGAPRSPLHF.

This clonotype was recorded at least ten times. V is TRBV18 and J is TRBJ2-7, with 9 bases matching TRBD2. The V gene's germline CDR1 is KGHSH and CDR2 LQKENI. Trimming removed 3 bases from V and 6 bases from J; junction bases left unmatched: 12. The CDR3 sequence is 16 residues long. For the CDR3, the DNA is TGTGCCAGCTCACCCTCTTTAGCTAGCGGGAACCTCGAGCAGTACTTC. This encodes CASSPSLASGNLEQYF.

Turning to this clonotype: Sequence at one end of the junction differs from germline and may be a read error. The chain has TRBV2 and TRBJ2-7; 12 bases fit TRBD2. CDR3 length equals 15 residues. Germline V gives CDR1 SNHLY, CDR2 FYNNEI. CDR3 region: CASSESSGLAGYRDF. For the CDR3, the DNA is TGTGCCAGCAGTGAATCGTCTGGACTAGCGGGGTACCGGGACTTC.

This clonotype was counted many times. The chain links TRBV19 to TRBJ1-1; D is uncertain. The CDR3 sequence is 11 residues long. Germline V lookup: CDR1 LNHDA, CDR2 SQIVND (reference sequence). Trimming left V 3 bases short and J 6 bases short, with 5 bases between. CDR3 residues: CASSIDAEAFF. For the CDR3, the DNA is TGTGCCAGTAGTATTGACGCTGAAGCTTTCTTT.

The table lists this clonotype with a few counts. The chain combines TRBV7-2 with TRBJ1-2; D is uncertain. The ends were cut back, 4 bases at V and 7 bases at J, with 10 bases in the middle. This CDR3 comprises 12 residues. Germline V gene sequence: CDR1 SGHTA, CDR2 FQGNSA. The CDR3 is CASSSYPIGYTF. The CDR3 nucleotides read TGTGCCAGCAGCTCTTACCCCATTGGCTACACCTTC.

This clonotype has at least ten counts. The chain uses TRBV29-1 and TRBJ1-4; D is undetermined. Germline loops: CDR1 SQVTM, CDR2 ANQGSEA. V was pared by 4 bases and J by 3 bases, with 6 bases between. The CDR3 spans 12 residues. The CDR3 DNA sequence: TGCAGCGTTGGAAGGGCTAATGAAAAACTGTTTTTT. As protein: CSVGRANEKLFF.

This clonotype has ten or more counts. The rearrangement uses TRBV28 and TRBJ1-4, with 11 bases matching TRBD1. With V trimmed by 5 bases and J by 8 bases, 10 bases remained unmatched. Germline-derived CDR1 and CDR2 are MDHEN and SYDVKM. CDR3 length equals 16 residues. DNA for the CDR3: TGTGCCAGCAGTCCGTCCTCGGGACAGGGGGGAGAAAAACTGTTTTTT. It translates to CASSPSSGQGGEKLFF. Based on the CDR3 plus reference TRBV28 and TRBJ1-4, the full variable domain is DVKVTQSSRYLVKRTGEKVFLECVQDMDHENMFWYRQDPGLGLRLIYFSYDVKMKEKGDIPEGYSVSREKKERFSLILESASTNQTSMYLCASSPSSGQGGEKLFFGSGTQLSVL.